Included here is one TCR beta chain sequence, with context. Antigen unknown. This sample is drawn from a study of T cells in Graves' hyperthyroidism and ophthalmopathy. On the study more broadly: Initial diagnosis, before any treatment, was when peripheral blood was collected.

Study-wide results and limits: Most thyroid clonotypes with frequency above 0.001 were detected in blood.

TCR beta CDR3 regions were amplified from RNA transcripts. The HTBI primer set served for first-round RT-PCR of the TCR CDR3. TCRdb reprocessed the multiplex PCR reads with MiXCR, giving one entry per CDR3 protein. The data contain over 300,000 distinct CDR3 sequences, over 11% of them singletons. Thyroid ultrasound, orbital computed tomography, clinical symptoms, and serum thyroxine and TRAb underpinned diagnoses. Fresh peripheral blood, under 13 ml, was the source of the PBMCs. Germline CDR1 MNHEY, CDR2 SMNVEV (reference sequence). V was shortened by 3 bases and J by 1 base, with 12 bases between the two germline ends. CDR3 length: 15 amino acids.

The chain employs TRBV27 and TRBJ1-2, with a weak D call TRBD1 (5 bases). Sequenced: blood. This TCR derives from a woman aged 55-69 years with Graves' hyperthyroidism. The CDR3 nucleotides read TGTGCCAGCAGTTTTGGTAGTGGGGGTAACTATGGCTACACCTTC. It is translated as CASSFGSGGNYGYTF.